The 28 T cell receptor beta chains reported below all come from one sample, sequenced in a study of identical twins (dated by TCRdb to the mid-2010s). The library was obtained by 5' RACE. Data came from an Illumina HiSeq 2000. TCRdb's own reprocessing of the public reads used fastp at Q25 and MiXCR and kept productive beta chains. All rows with the same CDR3 protein become a single entry with the most common DNA and genes. The sample yields some 500,000 distinct CDR3 sequences; under 25% were counted once. In total, the top ten clones hold 0.75% to 0.95% of the sample. The data also belong to a second study, concerning T cells expressing NK-cell markers.

Sequenced: CD4+ T cells sorted from blood. All receptors derive from a woman younger than 30 in good health.

The chain employs TRBV12-3 or TRBV12-4 and TRBJ1-4; 10 bases line up with TRBD1. The trim removed 5 bases at V and 6 bases at J, leaving 9 bases unmatched. The CDR3 contains 16 residues. The DNA for the CDR3 is TGTGCCAGCAGTATTCGGACAGGGGGGGGCTATGAAAAACTGTTTTTT. It yields the protein CASSIRTGGGYEKLFF.

Sample share makes this clonotype medium-sized. The chain carries TRBV29-1 and TRBJ1-4; D not certain. V was pared by 6 bases and J by 4 bases, with 9 bases between. CDR1 is SQVTM and CDR2 is ANQGSEA in the germline V gene. CDR3 length: 12 residues. Here the CDR3 DNA reads TGCAGCGTAGGATGGAGTAATGAAAAACTGTTTTTT. Translated: CSVGWSNEKLFF.

This clonotype was seen a few times. The CDR3 sequence is CASSVGVGQETQYF. The DNA for the CDR3 is TGTGCCAGCAGTGTTGGGGTGGGACAAGAGACCCAGTACTTC. This chain connects TRBV6-1 to TRBJ2-5, with unresolved D. The ends were cut back, 4 bases at V and 2 bases at J, with 11 bases in the middle. The CDR3 has 14 residues. Germline CDR1 and CDR2: MNHNS and SASEGT.

The chain carries TRBV11-2 and TRBJ2-5; 12 bases are a match to TRBD2. The germline CDR1 and CDR2 sequences are SGHAT and FQNNGV. The CDR3 spans 17 residues. With 3 bases clipped from V and 5 bases from J, the junction kept 10 bases outside the gene matches. CDR3 sequence: CASSFRLAGAFVETQYF. CDR3 in DNA: TGTGCCAGCAGCTTTAGACTAGCGGGAGCGTTCGTGGAGACCCAGTACTTC.

This clonotype has a single count. The gene calls are TRBV5-1 and TRBJ2-1, with 11 bases lining up with TRBD2. The CDR3 is 18 amino acids. Germline assignment: CDR1 SGHRS and CDR2 YFSETQ. The J segment lost 3 bases and the V segment lost 1 base, leaving 9 bases of the junction unmatched. The DNA of the CDR3 is TGCGCCAGCAGCTTGCTGACTCTAGCGGGGGGCGTCTACAATGAGCAGTTCTTC. Translation: CASSLLTLAGGVYNEQFF.

This clonotype turned up a few times. The rearrangement uses TRBV7-9 and TRBJ2-3, with TRBD2 as a possible D gene (6 bases). Germline loops: CDR1 SEHNR, CDR2 FQNEAQ (reference sequence). The CDR3 runs 16 residues. V was pared by 6 bases and J by 1 base, with 17 bases between. The chain's CDR3 is CASSAISGSRTDTQYF. Written as DNA, the CDR3 is TGTGCCAGCAGTGCAATAAGCGGGTCGCGCACAGATACGCAGTATTTT. Full variable domain (rest looked up from reference TRBV7-9 and TRBJ2-3): DTGVSQNPRHKITKRGQNVTFRCDPISEHNRLYWYRQTLGQGPEFLTYFQNEAQLEKSRLLSDRFSAERPKGSFSTLEIQRTEQGDSAMYLCASSAISGSRTDTQYFGPGTRLTVL.

This clonotype has just a few counts. J is TRBJ2-7 and V is TRBV6-1; D call uncertain. The CDR3 extends over 14 amino acids. With 2 bases removed from V and 7 bases from J, the gap between germline ends came to 15 bases. Germline values: CDR1 MNHNS, CDR2 SASEGT. The chain's CDR3 is CASSEPGPLREQYF. In nucleotides, the CDR3 is TGTGCCAGCAGTGAACCCGGTCCGCTACGAGAGCAGTACTTC.

The gene calls are TRBV11-3 and TRBJ1-2; 9 positions match TRBD1. Germline V gene lookup returns CDR1 SGHNT and CDR2 YENEEA. V shed 9 bases and J 4 bases; nucleotides not matched to a gene: 3. The CDR3 sequence is 12 residues long. The CDR3, as DNA: TGTGCCAGTGGGGGACAGGGCTATGGCTACACCTTC. Its protein is CASGGQGYGYTF.

The V and J genes are TRBV9 and TRBJ1-5, with a possible D match to TRBD1 (5 bases). CDR3 size: 14 residues. Trimming removed 3 bases at V and 6 bases at J, with 13 bases between. The germline gives CDR1 SGDLS, CDR2 YYNGEE. The CDR3 nucleotides read TGTGCCAGCAGCGCCCGGGGGAAGAGTCAGCCCCAGCATTTT. Protein product: CASSARGKSQPQHF.

The rearrangement joins TRBV18 to TRBJ2-7; D is possibly TRBD2 (5 bases). The V and J ends lost 4 bases and 3 bases respectively, with 13 bases between them. Germline V CDR1 and CDR2: KGHSH, LQKENI. The length of the CDR3 is 14 residues. The CDR3 coding sequence is TGTGCCAGCTCACGGGTGGCGGGTCTCTACGAGCAGTACTTC. Protein: CASSRVAGLYEQYF. Together with reference TRBV18 and TRBJ2-7, the CDR3 gives the full variable domain: NAGVMQNPRHLVRRRGQEARLRCSPMKGHSHVYWYRQLPEEGLKFMVYLQKENIIDESGMPKERFSAEFPKEGPSILRIQQVVRGDSAAYFCASSRVAGLYEQYFGPGTRLTVT.

The chain links TRBV20-1 to TRBJ1-6; maybe TRBD1 (5 bases). Germline lookup yields CDR1 DFQATT and CDR2 SNEGSKA (reference sequence). V dropped 6 bases and J dropped 6 bases, with 12 bases sitting between them. The CDR3 contains 13 residues. This CDR3 is CSAAGDGNSPLHF. Here the CDR3 DNA reads TGCAGTGCCGCTGGGGACGGTAATTCACCCCTCCACTTT.

The V gene is TRBV5-1, the J gene TRBJ1-2, with 7 bases matching TRBD1. From germline, CDR1 is SGHRS and CDR2 YFSETQ. V was clipped by 0 bases and J by 0 bases; unmatched bases: 5. The CDR3 is 16 amino acids. CDR3 loop: CASSLGTGTANYGYTF. CDR3 bases: TGCGCCAGCAGCTTGGGCACCGGGACAGCTAACTATGGCTACACCTTC.

This clonotype was seen only a few times. The rearrangement joins TRBV29-1 to TRBJ2-5, with D possibly called TRBD1 or TRBD2 (5 bases each). CDR1 and CDR2 (germline): SQVTM, ANQGSEA. The CDR3 spans 12 residues. The V end was cut by 7 bases, the J end by 0 bases, with 9 bases between. CDR3 in amino acids: CSAGTHQETQYF. The CDR3 DNA is TGCAGCGCCGGGACGCACCAAGAGACCCAGTACTTC.

A few counts support this clonotype. V is TRBV20-1 and J is TRBJ2-5; TRBD2 aligns across 10 bases. V lost 4 bases, J lost 5 bases, and 7 bases stayed unmatched. Germline CDR1 and CDR2: DFQATT and SNEGSKA (reference sequence). CDR3 length: 14 residues. The CDR3 DNA is TGCAGTGCTAACAGCGGGGGGGAATGGGAGACCCAGTACTTC. Translating it yields CSANSGGEWETQYF.

This clonotype was recorded a few times. The germline gene is not matched at one end of the junction; a read error may be the cause. The V gene is TRBV5-1, the J gene TRBJ2-3; tentative D call: TRBD2 (5 bases). CDR3 length: 14 residues. Germline loops: CDR1 SGHRS, CDR2 YFSETQ. CDR3 sequence reads: CTSSFSLGRDTQYF. For the CDR3, the DNA is TGCACCAGCAGCTTCAGTTTGGGGAGAGATACGCAGTATTTT. Supplemented by reference TRBV5-1 and TRBJ2-3, the full variable domain reads KAGVTQTPRYLIKTRGQQVTLSCSPISGHRSVSWYQQTPGQGLQFLFEYFSETQRNKGNFPGRFSGRQFSNSRSEMNVSTLELGDSALYLCTSSFSLGRDTQYFGPGTRLTVL.

This clonotype was counted between two and nine times. The CDR3 spells CSGSRPGRDEAFF. The CDR3 nucleotides are TGCAGCGGATCGCGACCGGGACGGGATGAAGCTTTCTTT. The chain carries TRBV29-1 and TRBJ1-1; D might be TRBD1 (5 bases). The CDR3 consists of 13 residues. The V and J ends lost 7 bases and 7 bases respectively, with 19 bases between them. Germline CDR1 reads SQVTM; CDR2 reads ANQGSEA. The entire variable domain, with the rest obtained from reference TRBV29-1 and TRBJ1-1, is as follows: SAVISQKPSRDICQRGTSLTIQCQVDSQVTMMFWYRQQPGQSLTLIATANQGSEATYESGFVIDKFPISRPNLTFSTLTVSNMSPEDSSIYLCSGSRPGRDEAFFGQGTRLTVV.

V usage is TRBV6-6 and J usage is TRBJ2-4, with TRBD2 matching 8 bases. There are 13 residues in the CDR3. V lost 9 bases and J lost 3; bases outside the gene matches: 4. The germline V gene encodes CDR1 MNHNY and CDR2 SVGAGI (reference sequence). The CDR3 nucleotides read TGTGCCAGTAGCGGGATACTCAAAAACATTCAGTACTTC. Translated: CASSGILKNIQYF.

On this clonotype: The germline gene is not matched at one end of the junction; a read error may be the cause. The V call is TRBV4-3, the J call TRBJ1-1; D gene ambiguous. The CDR3 contains 15 residues. Germline values: CDR1 LGHNA, CDR2 YSLEER. In DNA form, the CDR3 reads TGCGCCAGCAGCCAAGATTCCAGCCGCCGTACTGCAGCTTTCTTT. This gives the protein CASSQDSSRRTAAFF.

J is TRBJ2-1 and V is TRBV6-1; D might be TRBD1 (5 bases). From germline, CDR1 is MNHNS and CDR2 SASEGT. The CDR3 extends over 15 amino acids. The V end lost 6 bases, the J end lost 6 bases, and 18 bases lay between the germline ends. The CDR3: CASSPWQGAVNEQFF. In DNA form, the CDR3 reads TGTGCCAGCAGCCCATGGCAGGGTGCGGTCAATGAGCAGTTCTTC.

The chain carries TRBV5-1 and TRBJ2-5, with D possibly being TRBD2 (6 bases). V lost 4 bases to trimming and J lost 1 base, with 14 bases between them. This CDR3 has 15 amino acids. Germline CDR1 SGHRS, CDR2 YFSETQ. In DNA form, the CDR3 reads TGCGCCAGCAGCGTCATAGGGACTCTCCAAGAGACCCAGTACTTC. It yields the protein CASSVIGTLQETQYF.

This clonotype was seen only a few times. The chain employs TRBV29-1 and TRBJ1-1; no reliable D call. The CDR3 is 9 residues long. Trimming left V 3 bases short and J 5 bases short, with 1 base between. Germline V CDR1 and CDR2: SQVTM, ANQGSEA. As DNA, the CDR3 is TGCAGCGTTGAGACTGAAGCTTTCTTT. This sequence encodes CSVETEAFF. The complete variable domain, with remaining parts taken from reference TRBV29-1 and TRBJ1-1, reads SAVISQKPSRDICQRGTSLTIQCQVDSQVTMMFWYRQQPGQSLTLIATANQGSEATYESGFVIDKFPISRPNLTFSTLTVSNMSPEDSSIYLCSVETEAFFGQGTRLTVV.

In its sample, this clonotype was seen a few times. The gene calls are TRBV6-5 and TRBJ2-6; D is perhaps TRBD1 or TRBD2 (5 bases each). Trimming left V 0 bases short and J 0 bases short, with 15 bases between. The CDR3 length is 19 residues. Looked up from germline, CDR1 is MNHEY and CDR2 is SVGAGI. CDR3 amino acids: CASSYSIGTAVSGANVLTF. The DNA for the CDR3 is TGTGCCAGCAGTTACTCGATCGGGACGGCGGTCTCTGGGGCCAACGTCCTGACTTTC.

This rearrangement joins TRBV4-3 to TRBJ1-6; D remains ambiguous. Per germline, CDR1 LGHNA and CDR2 YSLEER. Trimming removed 3 bases at V and 2 bases at J, with 14 bases between. The length of the CDR3 is 17 residues. CDR3 coding DNA: TGCGCCAGCAGCCAGGTGGCGAACGGGCCCTATAATTCACCCCTCCACTTT. Its translation is CASSQVANGPYNSPLHF.

The V and J genes are TRBV20-1 and TRBJ2-1, with TRBD2 matching 12 bases. Germline values: CDR1 DFQATT, CDR2 SNEGSKA (reference sequence). The junction had 7 bases not matched to a gene; V was cut back by 0 bases and J by 7 bases. The length of the CDR3 is 16 residues. This CDR3 is CSARDVLAGGPNEQFF. Here the CDR3 DNA reads TGCAGTGCTAGAGATGTTCTAGCGGGAGGGCCAAATGAGCAGTTCTTC.

This clonotype has a count of ten or more. The CDR3 is CASSYRGAGYTF. CDR3 coding DNA: TGTGCCAGCAGTTACAGGGGTGCTGGCTACACCTTC. The chain has TRBV12-3 or TRBV12-4 and TRBJ1-2, with TRBD1 matching over 7 bases. This CDR3 is 12 amino acids long. With 4 bases clipped from V and 7 bases from J, the junction kept 3 bases outside the gene matches.

The chain is built from TRBV6-4 and TRBJ2-4; D unresolved. Trimming took off 7 bases at V and 15 bases at J, with 13 bases between the two ends. CDR1 MRHNA and CDR2 SNTAGT come from the germline V gene. The CDR3 consists of 10 residues. CDR3 in DNA: TGTGCCAGCAAAGGGAAATGTCTGTACTTC. Translation gives CASKGKCLYF.

The chain recombines TRBV20-1 with TRBJ2-3, with D perhaps TRBD1 or TRBD2 (7 bases each). CDR1 and CDR2 (germline): DFQATT, SNEGSKA (reference sequence). V was clipped by 4 bases and J by 3 bases, with 20 bases between them. The CDR3 consists of 16 residues. The CDR3 sequence: CSAIRGGALLTDTQYF. CDR3 sequence (DNA): TGCAGTGCTATCAGGGGGGGGGCCCTCCTGACAGATACGCAGTATTTT.

The rearrangement uses TRBV18 and TRBJ1-2; no clear D gene. The germline V gene encodes CDR1 KGHSH and CDR2 LQKENI. The V and J ends lost 0 bases and 5 bases respectively, with 10 bases between them. The CDR3 has 14 amino acids. This CDR3 is CASSPPSLTYGYTF. CDR3 nucleotide sequence: TGTGCCAGCTCACCACCCTCTTTAACTTATGGCTACACCTTC.